Included here is one T cell receptor (beta chain) sequence, with context. No antigen is known for it. Germline V lookup: CDR1 WNHNN, CDR2 SYGVQD (reference sequence). V shed 2 bases and J 5 bases; nucleotides not matched to a gene: 5. CDR3 size: 14 residues. This sample was included in a study of spatial heterogeneity in lung cancer. Study background: The follow-up PBMC samples were sequenced whenever they were available. The median time to follow-up was roughly two years after resection. Sequences of the beta chain were consistently detected in greater numbers than alpha-chain sequences.

General study findings and limits: Resection blood, more than follow-up blood, showed ubiquitous expanded tumor TCRs.

The sample's time point: blood at routine non-recurrence follow-up after resection. Unsorted whole RNA samples from tumor, nontumor lung or frozen PBMC were sequenced. The study tagged each TCR cDNA molecule with a unique molecular identifier. TCRdb reanalysed the 5' RACE reads using MiXCR and keeps one entry per CDR3 protein. The sample lists 45,000 to 65,000 distinct CDR3 sequences; around 6.7% were seen once. The sequencing here drew on PBMCs, taken at follow-up. This chain links TRBV10-1 with TRBJ2-7; the match to TRBD1 covers 8 bases. This TCR derives from a female donor with early-stage non-small cell lung cancer. The CDR3 sequence: CASSERTGNNEQYF. The CDR3 region has the DNA TGCGCCAGCAGTGAGCGGACAGGGAACAACGAGCAGTACTTC.